A selection of T cell receptor beta chains follows, all from one sample in a study of early T cells in non-severe SARS-CoV-2 infection. Each CDR3 protein gets one entry after TCRdb re-called the 5' RACE reads with MiXCR. The sample comprises around 94,000 distinct CDR3 sequences, 10% to 15% of which are singletons, and about 6% rests with the top ten. Source material: whole blood. Receptor source: an adult who was a healthcare worker with PCR-confirmed SARS-CoV-2 infection or an uninfected control (not recorded which). CDR3s include the opening cysteine and the closing phenylalanine or tryptophan. The D gene is left open where the match is weak. Expanded clones get a size class; other rows say once, few or many, or leave the size out.

j_call d_call v_call clone_size cdr3_nt cdr3_aa
TRBJ2-1 TRBD2 TRBV7-2 many TGTGCCAGCAGCTCCAACCTAGCGGGAGTATATGAGCAGTTCTTC CASSSNLAGVYEQFF
TRBJ2-2 TRBD2 TRBV20-1 . TGCAGTGCCCCTGTCGCTAGCGGGAGAAGGGAGCTGTTTTTT CSAPVASGRRELFF
TRBJ1-1 . TRBV29-1 once TGCAGCGTTTCCCAGCCTGAAGCTTTCTTT CSVSQPEAFF
TRBJ2-7 . TRBV11-2 many TGTGCCAGCAGCGGAGACAGGGCGGGAGAGCAGTACTTC CASSGDRAGEQYF
TRBJ2-7 TRBD2 TRBV5-1 many TGCGCCAGCACGGCGACGGGAGGTCGCGAGCAGTACTTC CASTATGGREQYF
TRBJ2-1 TRBD2 TRBV6-2/TRBV6-3 few TGTGCCAGCAGTTTAGGGGCGGGAGGCGTCAATGAGCAGTTCTTC CASSLGAGGVNEQFF
TRBJ2-2 . TRBV5-4 . TGTGCCAGCAGCTTGGGACGGGGAGGGGAGCTGTTTTTT CASSLGRGGELFF
TRBJ2-3 . TRBV4-1 few TGCGCCAGCAGCCCGATAGGGAGCACAGATACGCAGTATTTT CASSPIGSTDTQYF
TRBJ1-2 . TRBV28 . TGTGCCAGCAGTTTACTGGGGGCGCGCTATGGCTACACCTTC CASSLLGARYGYTF
TRBJ2-2 . TRBV10-3 . TGTGCCATCAGCTGGTCGAGCGGGAACACCGGGGAGCTGTTTTTT CAISWSSGNTGELFF
TRBJ1-5 . TRBV29-1 . TGCAGCGTTAATGAGTTTGATCAGCCCCAGCATTTT CSVNEFDQPQHF
TRBJ2-3 TRBD1 TRBV4-3 many TGCGCCAGCAGCCAAGTGGGCCAGGGGGTCGATACGCAGTATTTT CASSQVGQGVDTQYF
TRBJ1-2 . TRBV4-3 . TGCGCCAGCAAGGGGAACTATGGCTACACCTTC CASKGNYGYTF
TRBJ2-5 . TRBV7-9 few TGTGCCAGCGGGGACTGGACGACTGAAGAGACCCAGTACTTC CASGDWTTEETQYF
TRBJ2-7 . TRBV28 . TGTGCCAGCAGTCCCCCTACACACGAGCAGTACTTC CASSPPTHEQYF
TRBJ2-1 . TRBV7-2 few TGTGCCACCACCCGAGTAGATCGAGGTGAGCAGTTCTTC CATTRVDRGEQFF
TRBJ2-7 . TRBV19 many TGTGCCAGTAGCCCAGGGGGGTGGAACTACGAGCAGTACTTC CASSPGGWNYEQYF
TRBJ1-2 . TRBV28 many TGTGCCAGCAGCCACACACGTGCTGGGGACTATGGCTACACCTTC CASSHTRAGDYGYTF
TRBJ2-5 . TRBV30 . TGTGCCTGGAGTGTAGTCGGCGGACAAGAGACCCAGTACTTC CAWSVVGGQETQYF
TRBJ2-5 . TRBV7-8 few TGTGCCAGCAGCTTAGGGGGAAGTAGAGAGACCCAGTACTTC CASSLGGSRETQYF
TRBJ2-5 . TRBV7-7 few TGTGCCAGCAGCCGACCGGGGGGCATGGAGACCCAGTACTTC CASSRPGGMETQYF
TRBJ2-5 . TRBV6-1 . TGTGCCAGCAGTGAAGTTGGCCCTGGTCCCCAAGAGACCCAGTACTTC CASSEVGPGPQETQYF
TRBJ2-3 . TRBV6-5 many TGTGCCAGCAGTTACTCGAGAGAACGCACAGATACGCAGTATTTT CASSYSRERTDTQYF
TRBJ1-1 . TRBV15 once TGTGCCACCGCCCGGGGAGACAAATCGAGGACTGAAGCTTTCTTT CATARGDKSRTEAFF
TRBJ2-5 . TRBV12-3/TRBV12-4 few TGTGCCAGCAGTCCGCGAGGTAGCGGAGACCAAGAGACCCAGTACTTC CASSPRGSGDQETQYF
TRBJ1-1 . TRBV30 many TGTGCCTGGAGTTGGGGGATGAACACTGAAGCTTTCTTT CAWSWGMNTEAFF
TRBJ2-7 . TRBV29-1 many TGCAGCGTTTGGACCAGGGTCTACGAGCAGTACTTC CSVWTRVYEQYF
TRBJ1-1 . TRBV3-2 many TGTGCCAGCAGCCAAGTGACAGGCGGACGGTTTTCTGAAGCTTTCTTT CASSQVTGGRFSEAFF
TRBJ2-1 . TRBV20-1 . TGCAGTGCTAGAGATGATAAGCAGGCGCAGTTCTTC CSARDDKQAQFF
TRBJ1-1 . TRBV28 . TGTGCCAGCAGTCCGCCTGACAGGAACACTGAAGCTTTCTTT CASSPPDRNTEAFF
TRBJ2-5 TRBD2 TRBV9 few TGTGCCAGCAGCCCAAGCGGGAGGGTCGAGACCCAGTACTTC CASSPSGRVETQYF
TRBJ2-1 TRBD2 TRBV7-8 . TGTGCCAGCAGCCCCACGATAGCGGGAGGCCTCAATGAGCAGTTCTTC CASSPTIAGGLNEQFF
TRBJ2-1 . TRBV15 . TGTGCCACCAGCAGAGATTATGACGATTCCTACAATGAGCAGTTCTTC CATSRDYDDSYNEQFF
TRBJ2-2 TRBD2 TRBV3-1 . TGTGCCAGCAGCCTAAAGAGGACTAGCGGGAGCCTCACCGGGGAGCTGTTTTTT CASSLKRTSGSLTGELFF
TRBJ2-5 . TRBV9 many TGTGCCAGCAGCGTAGAGCAGGGGGAGACCCAGTACTTC CASSVEQGETQYF
TRBJ2-7 . TRBV4-1 many TGCGCCAGCAGCCAACGTCAGGGCCCCAGCTCCTACGAGCAGTACTTC CASSQRQGPSSYEQYF
TRBJ2-7 TRBD2 TRBV4-3 few TGCGCCAGCAGCACCCGAGCGGGAGGGGGCTACGAGCAGTACTTC CASSTRAGGGYEQYF
TRBJ2-7 . TRBV7-8 . TGTGCCAGCAGCGCCGACCCCGACGGGGTCGAGCAGTACTTC CASSADPDGVEQYF
TRBJ2-7 . TRBV5-6 many TGTGCCAGCAGCCCCGGACAGTCCTACGAGCAGTACTTC CASSPGQSYEQYF
TRBJ1-1 . TRBV5-1 . TGCGCCAGCAGCTTGGGGGGTCAGGGTGTGAGCACTGAAGCTTTCTTT CASSLGGQGVSTEAFF
TRBJ1-5 . TRBV19 . TGTGCCAGTTCCTACAGGGACAATCAGCCCCAGCATTTT CASSYRDNQPQHF
TRBJ1-1 . TRBV7-2 many TGTGCCAGCAGCTTTGAGGTTGAGGGACGGGCTTTCTTT CASSFEVEGRAFF
TRBJ2-3 TRBD2 TRBV7-2 . TGTGCCAGCAGCTCAGCGGGAGTTACAGATACGCAGTATTTT CASSSAGVTDTQYF
TRBJ2-3 TRBD2 TRBV27 many TGTGCCAGCAGTCCACTGGGCGGGGGTAAAGATACGCAGTATTTT CASSPLGGGKDTQYF
TRBJ2-1 TRBD2 TRBV7-8 . TGTGCCAGCACCGCGGGGTCTAGCGGGATTAGGCAGTTCTTC CASTAGSSGIRQFF
TRBJ2-3 TRBD1 TRBV7-9 many TGTGCCAGCAGCCGGGACAGGTCCACAGATACGCAGTATTTT CASSRDRSTDTQYF
TRBJ2-3 . TRBV7-2 . TGTGCCAGCAGCTCTGGCTCCGGGATCACATCCAACAAGCAGTATTTT CASSSGSGITSNKQYF
TRBJ2-3 TRBD2 TRBV29-1 many TGCAGCGTCCTGAGCGGGAGGGCCGGAGATACGCAGTATTTT CSVLSGRAGDTQYF
TRBJ2-7 . TRBV20-1 . TGCAGTGCTAGAGTACCTTCGGGGCTCGAGCAGTACTTC CSARVPSGLEQYF
TRBJ2-1 TRBD2 TRBV7-9 few TGTGCCAGCAGCTTAAGTAGCGGGGGTCCCTACAATGAGCAGTTCTTC CASSLSSGGPYNEQFF
TRBJ2-7 . TRBV2 many TGTGCCAATGGAATCGGAGGGGCGAAAGCCTACGAGCAGTACTTC CANGIGGAKAYEQYF
TRBJ2-2 TRBD1 TRBV2 few TGTGCCACGAAACTCCGGGACAGGGTCACCGGGGAGCTGTTTTTT CATKLRDRVTGELFF
TRBJ2-7 . TRBV29-1 few TGCAGCGCCCGAGCCCCCAACGAGCAGTACTTC CSARAPNEQYF